A single sample gave rise to the 25 T cell receptor beta chains below, sequenced in a study of blood T cells in healthy people across ages. The second PCR ran roughly 6 to 11 cycles with a sample-barcoded 5' primer and J-beta primers. TCRdb independently ran MiXCR on the 5' RACE reads; one entry per CDR3 protein. Of roughly 720,000 distinct CDR3 sequences in the sample, roughly 50% were seen once. Material for sequencing was blood. These receptors were taken from an older man in good health.

V gene TRBV7-2 combines with J gene TRBJ2-7; 7 nucleotides line up with TRBD2. The CDR3 sequence is 13 residues long. Trimming removed 6 bases from V and 0 bases from J; junction bases left unmatched: 2. Germline CDR1 reads SGHTA; CDR2 reads FQGNSA. The CDR3 bases are TGTGCCAGCAGGCGGGAGACCTCCTACGAGCAGTACTTC. Translation: CASRRETSYEQYF.

The rearrangement joins TRBV7-2 to TRBJ2-1, with TRBD2 matching 7 bases. The CDR3 length is 16 residues. Trimming removed 5 bases from V and 3 bases from J; junction bases left unmatched: 10. In germline, CDR1 is SGHTA, CDR2 FQGNSA. CDR3 DNA sequence: TGTGCCAGCAGCGGCGGGTGGGGAGGGAACTACAATGAGCAGTTCTTC. Translating it yields CASSGGWGGNYNEQFF.

The rearrangement uses TRBV29-1 and TRBJ1-1, with no clear D. V gave up 5 bases and J gave up 5 bases, with 9 bases separating them. The CDR3 runs 11 residues. The V gene's germline CDR1 is SQVTM and CDR2 ANQGSEA. DNA of the CDR3: TGCAGCGTTATAGGGTGGACTGAAGCTTTCTTT. Translation: CSVIGWTEAFF.

This clonotype has a handful of counts. This sequence joins TRBV20-1 and TRBJ1-2; 8 nucleotides line up with TRBD1. The CDR3 contains 13 residues. CDR1 and CDR2 (germline): DFQATT, SNEGSKA (reference sequence). V was clipped by 5 bases and J by 5 bases; unmatched bases: 7. The CDR3 region is CSARTGGGYGYTF. The CDR3, as DNA: TGCAGTGCTCGAACAGGGGGAGGGTATGGCTACACCTTC.

Remarks on this clonotype: Sequence at one end of the junction differs from germline and may be a read error. The chain recombines TRBV7-9 with TRBJ2-7, with D perhaps TRBD1 or TRBD2 (6 bases each). The CDR3 has 15 amino acids. The germline gives CDR1 SEHNR, CDR2 FQNEAQ (reference sequence). CDR3 amino acids: CASSFGGRGTYERYF. The DNA for the CDR3 is TGTGCCAGCAGCTTCGGGGGAAGGGGGACCTACGAGCGGTACTTC.

This sequence joins TRBV24-1 and TRBJ2-1, with TRBD1 identical over 7 bases. This CDR3 has 17 residues. V lost 4 bases and J lost 3; bases outside the gene matches: 11. Germline assignment: CDR1 KGHDR and CDR2 SFDVKD. For the CDR3, the DNA is TGTGCCACCAGTGACTCGGGCCCCCCAGGGGGCTACAATGAGCAGTTCTTC. Translated: CATSDSGPPGGYNEQFF.

This rearrangement joins TRBV5-1 to TRBJ2-5; D tentatively reads TRBD1 or TRBD2 (6 bases each). Gene TRBJ2-7 matches the end of the DNA better, so the J call may be wrong. The CDR3 sequence is 13 residues long. Germline V CDR1 and CDR2: SGHRS, YFSETQ. The CDR3 is CASSLQEGDEQYF. The CDR3 DNA sequence: TGCGCCAGCAGCTTGCAGGAGGGGGACGAGCAGTACTTC.

V usage is TRBV27 and J usage is TRBJ2-7, with TRBD1 matching 11 bases. V shed 7 bases, J shed 4 bases, and the junction held 6 bases outside the gene matches. The CDR3 is made up of 14 amino acids. Per germline, CDR1 MNHEY and CDR2 SMNVEV (reference sequence). This CDR3 is CASTMGQGGYEQYF. CDR3 in DNA: TGTGCCAGCACCATGGGACAGGGGGGATACGAGCAGTACTTC.

This chain joins TRBV4-1 and TRBJ2-4; TRBD2 agrees at 7 bases. With V trimmed by 2 bases and J by 7 bases, 2 bases remained unmatched. The CDR3 consists of 13 residues. Looked up from germline, CDR1 is MGHRA and CDR2 is YSYEKL. The DNA for the CDR3 is TGCGCCAGCAGCCAACTGGGGGGGAACATTCAGTACTTC. The encoded protein is CASSQLGGNIQYF.

V and J are TRBV15 and TRBJ2-1; 8 positions match TRBD2. The CDR3 consists of 15 residues. CDR1 is LNHNV, CDR2 YYDKDF, per germline (reference sequence). The V gene end was trimmed by 5 bases and the J gene end by 4 bases; junction bases not matched to a gene: 7. The DNA of the CDR3 is TGTGCCACCAGCTTGGCGGGGGGCTGGTACAATGAGCAGTTCTTC. Amino acid sequence: CATSLAGGWYNEQFF.

This clonotype was counted a few times. The chain combines TRBV2 with TRBJ2-7; the D call may be TRBD1 or TRBD2 (6 bases each). Trimming stripped 8 bases from V and 2 bases from J, with 16 bases between. CDR3 size: 14 residues. CDR1 and CDR2 from the germline V gene are SNHLY and FYNNEI. Here the CDR3 DNA reads TGTGCCAGCCGAGGGGGGACATATGCCTACGAGCAGTACTTC. This sequence encodes CASRGGTYAYEQYF.

The V gene is TRBV3-1, the J gene TRBJ2-7; D uncertain. The DNA end is a closer match to TRBJ2-5, so the J assignment may be wrong. Germline assignment: CDR1 LGHDT and CDR2 YNNKEL (reference sequence). This CDR3 has 14 residues. The CDR3 here is CASSPAQLKETQYF. Written as DNA, the CDR3 is TGTGCCAGCAGCCCGGCTCAGCTGAAAGAGACCCAGTACTTC.

This clonotype occurred a few times. The rearrangement links TRBV20-1 to TRBJ2-1, with TRBD2 identical over 8 bases. Per the germline V gene, CDR1 is DFQATT and CDR2 is SNEGSKA (reference sequence). This CDR3 contains 13 residues. V lost 3 bases to trimming and J lost 7 bases; unmatched junction nucleotides: 5. The CDR3: CSASGLALNEQFF. The DNA of the CDR3 is TGCAGTGCTAGCGGACTAGCACTGAATGAGCAGTTCTTC.

This clonotype turned up a few times. The chain uses TRBV6-2 or TRBV6-3 and TRBJ2-7, with 9 bases matching TRBD1. Per the germline V gene, CDR1 is MNHEY and CDR2 is SVGEGT. The CDR3 is 16 amino acids. Unmatched junction bases numbered 9, after V lost 5 bases and J lost 1 base. The CDR3 region has the DNA TGTGCCAGCAGTCAAAGGGGACAGGGAAGGTCCTACGAGCAGTACTTC. Translation gives CASSQRGQGRSYEQYF.

The chain carries TRBV6-5 and TRBJ2-3; 9 bases agree with TRBD1. Germline V CDR1 and CDR2: MNHEY, SVGAGI. This CDR3 is 15 amino acids long. V shed 2 bases and J 5 bases; nucleotides not matched to a gene: 5. This CDR3 is CASSYLDRGVDTQYF. For the CDR3, the DNA is TGTGCCAGCAGTTACCTGGACAGGGGAGTAGATACGCAGTATTTT.

The chain combines TRBV20-1 with TRBJ2-3; the match to TRBD2 covers 8 bases. With V trimmed by 1 base and J by 3 bases, 3 bases remained unmatched. This CDR3 region has 14 residues. The germline V gene has CDR1 DFQATT and CDR2 SNEGSKA (reference sequence). CDR3 in amino acids: CSARGGGRTDTQYF. The CDR3, as DNA: TGCAGTGCTAGAGGCGGCGGGAGGACAGATACGCAGTATTTT.

A few counts support this clonotype. The rearrangement uses TRBV5-1 and TRBJ2-7; unclear D gene. Germline CDR1 is SGHRS and CDR2 is YFSETQ. The length of the CDR3 is 13 residues. Trimming pared 3 bases from V and 2 bases from J, leaving 9 bases between. CDR3 amino acids: CASSSLGPYEQYF. In DNA form, the CDR3 reads TGCGCCAGCAGCTCACTGGGCCCCTACGAGCAGTACTTC.

This clonotype has a count of ten or more. V is TRBV12-3 or TRBV12-4 and J is TRBJ2-5; D might be TRBD1 (7 bases). With 3 bases removed from V and 5 bases from J, the gap between germline ends came to 10 bases. The CDR3 contains 13 residues. CDR3 nucleotide sequence: TGTGCCAGCAGTTTGTCAGGGGGGGAGACCCAGTACTTC. It translates to CASSLSGGETQYF.

The chain links TRBV2 to TRBJ2-3; D possibly corresponds to TRBD2 (5 bases). Germline V gene lookup returns CDR1 SNHLY and CDR2 FYNNEI. Trimming took off 2 bases at V and 4 bases at J, with 13 bases between the two ends. This CDR3 comprises 15 residues. CDR3 sequence (DNA): TGTGCCAGCAGTGAATTAGTTAACGGGGCAGATACGCAGTATTTT. Translating gives CASSELVNGADTQYF.

This sequence joins TRBV30 and TRBJ2-1; 9 bases match TRBD2. The V segment lost 0 bases and the J segment 9 bases; nucleotides outside the gene matches: 9. Per germline, CDR1 GTSNPN and CDR2 SVGIG (reference sequence). CDR3 length: 15 amino acids. The CDR3 DNA is TGTGCCTGGAGTGTACCCGCGGGAGGGCCTGGTGAGCAGTTCTTC. It encodes CAWSVPAGGPGEQFF.

The V call is TRBV6-5, the J call TRBJ1-6, with D possibly matching TRBD1 (6 bases). Germline CDR1 MNHEY, CDR2 SVGAGI. Trimming stripped 7 bases from V and 8 bases from J, with 9 bases between. This CDR3 has 12 residues. The CDR3 protein is CASTPGDSPLHF. CDR3 DNA: TGTGCCAGCACCCCAGGGGATTCACCCCTCCACTTT.

This clonotype has only a few counts. The chain employs TRBV15 and TRBJ2-6, with D possibly matching TRBD2 (5 bases). Germline V gene lookup returns CDR1 LNHNV and CDR2 YYDKDF (reference sequence). V lost 3 bases and J lost 0, with 15 bases in between. CDR3 length: 18 amino acids. As DNA, the CDR3 is TGTGCCACCAGCAGCGGGCCGCCTACTAGCTCTGGGGCCAACGTCCTGACTTTC. This encodes CATSSGPPTSSGANVLTF.

This clonotype turned up a few times. The chain has TRBV5-6 and TRBJ2-7; D may be TRBD2 (6 bases). The CDR3 sequence is 15 residues long. In germline, CDR1 is SGHDT, CDR2 YYEEEE. Trimming cost V 4 bases and J 5 bases, with 19 bases left between them. This chain's CDR3 is CASSLPGGGFNEQYF. The CDR3 DNA is TGTGCCAGCAGCCTACCCGGGGGTGGTTTTAACGAGCAGTACTTC.

This chain connects TRBV18 to TRBJ2-1, with D perhaps TRBD2 (6 bases). Germline V lookup: CDR1 KGHSH, CDR2 LQKENI. Deletions cut 2 bases from V and 8 bases from J, with 19 bases between. The CDR3 extends over 16 amino acids. DNA of the CDR3: TGTGCCAGCTCACCAGGCGGTCTCCAGGGACTCGATGAGCAGTTCTTC. Protein product: CASSPGGLQGLDEQFF. Together with reference TRBV18 and TRBJ2-1, the CDR3 gives the full variable domain: NAGVMQNPRHLVRRRGQEARLRCSPMKGHSHVYWYRQLPEEGLKFMVYLQKENIIDESGMPKERFSAEFPKEGPSILRIQQVVRGDSAAYFCASSPGGLQGLDEQFFGPGTRLTVL.

The CDR3 is CASSPSLGRLPDTQYF. The CDR3 DNA reads as TGCGCCAGCAGCCCCAGCCTGGGACGGCTCCCAGATACGCAGTATTTT. The V gene is TRBV5-1, the J gene TRBJ2-3, with D possibly being TRBD1 or TRBD2 (5 bases each). CDR3 length: 16 residues. Trimming took 4 bases from V and 4 from J, leaving 19 bases between them. The germline V gene has CDR1 SGHRS and CDR2 YFSETQ.